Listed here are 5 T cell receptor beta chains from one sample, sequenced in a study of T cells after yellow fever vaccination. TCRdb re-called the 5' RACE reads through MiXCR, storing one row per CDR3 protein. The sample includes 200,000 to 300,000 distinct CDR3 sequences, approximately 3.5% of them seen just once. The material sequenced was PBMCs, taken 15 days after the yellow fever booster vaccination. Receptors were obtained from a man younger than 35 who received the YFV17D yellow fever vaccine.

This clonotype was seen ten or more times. Written as DNA, the CDR3 is TGTGCCAGCAGCCAAAGCAGTTATGGCTACACCTTC. It specifies CASSQSSYGYTF. The rearrangement joins TRBV3-1 to TRBJ1-2, with D unclear. V was shortened by 2 bases and J by 5 bases, with 6 bases between the two germline ends. This CDR3 contains 12 residues. The germline CDR1 and CDR2 sequences are LGHDT and YNNKEL (reference sequence). Full variable domain (remainder filled in from reference TRBV3-1 and TRBJ1-2): DTAVSQTPKYLVTQMGNDKSIKCEQNLGHDTMYWYKQDSKKFLKIMFSYNNKELIINETVPNRFSPKSPDKAHLNLHINSLELGDSAVYFCASSQSSYGYTFGSGTRLTVV.

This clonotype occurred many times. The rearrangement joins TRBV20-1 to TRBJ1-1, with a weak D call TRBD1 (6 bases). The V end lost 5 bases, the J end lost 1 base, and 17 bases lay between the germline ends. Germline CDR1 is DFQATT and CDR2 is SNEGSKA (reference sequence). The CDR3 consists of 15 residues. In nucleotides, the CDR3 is TGCAGTGCTGGAATCCCAGGGGAAACGAACACTGAAGCTTTCTTT. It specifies CSAGIPGETNTEAFF.

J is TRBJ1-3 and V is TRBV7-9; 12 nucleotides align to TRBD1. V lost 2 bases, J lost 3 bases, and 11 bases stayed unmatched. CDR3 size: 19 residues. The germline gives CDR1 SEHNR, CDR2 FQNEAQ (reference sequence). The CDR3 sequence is CASSLPGLGQGADGNTIYF. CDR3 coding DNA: TGTGCCAGCAGCTTACCAGGGTTGGGACAGGGGGCTGATGGAAACACCATATATTTT.

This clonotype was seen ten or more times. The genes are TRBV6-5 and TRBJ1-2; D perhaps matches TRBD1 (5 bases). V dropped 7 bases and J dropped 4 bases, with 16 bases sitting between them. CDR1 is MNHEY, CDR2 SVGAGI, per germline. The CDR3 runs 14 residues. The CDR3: CASTFRATSYGYTF. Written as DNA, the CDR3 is TGTGCCAGCACCTTCAGGGCAACCAGCTATGGCTACACCTTC.

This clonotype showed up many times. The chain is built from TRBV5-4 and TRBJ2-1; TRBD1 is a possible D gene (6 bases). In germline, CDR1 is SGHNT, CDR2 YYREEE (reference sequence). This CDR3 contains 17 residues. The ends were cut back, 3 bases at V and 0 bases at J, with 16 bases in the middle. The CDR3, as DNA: TGTGCCAGCAGCTGGGGTCCGGGACACAGCTCCTACAATGAGCAGTTCTTC. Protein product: CASSWGPGHSSYNEQFF.